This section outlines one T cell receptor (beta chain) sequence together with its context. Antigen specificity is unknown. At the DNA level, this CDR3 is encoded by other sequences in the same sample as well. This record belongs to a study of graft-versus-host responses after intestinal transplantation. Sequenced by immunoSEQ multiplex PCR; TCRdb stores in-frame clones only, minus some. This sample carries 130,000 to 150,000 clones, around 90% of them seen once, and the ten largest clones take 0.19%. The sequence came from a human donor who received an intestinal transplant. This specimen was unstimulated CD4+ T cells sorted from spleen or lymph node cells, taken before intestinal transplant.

Written as DNA, the CDR3 is TGTGCCAGTAGTATCGACAGGGTTCAGCCCCAGCATTTT. Its protein product is CASSIDRVQPQHF. The chain links TRBV19 to TRBJ1-5, with 7 bases that match TRBD1. Trimming cost V 3 bases and J 6 bases; bases outside gene matches: 2. Looked up from germline, CDR1 is LNHDA and CDR2 is SQIVND (reference sequence). The CDR3 totals 13 residues. The variable domain in full, completed from reference TRBV19 and TRBJ1-5, reads DGGITQSPKYLFRKEGQNVTLSCEQNLNHDAMYWYRQDPGQGLRLIYYSQIVNDFQKGDIAEGYSVSREKKESFPLTVTSAQKNPTAFYLCASSIDRVQPQHFGDGTRLSIL.